The rows below give T cell receptor beta chains drawn from one sample of a study of identical twins. TCRdb analysed the 5' RACE reads with MiXCR anew, one entry per CDR3 protein. The sample consists of around 370,000 distinct CDR3 sequences, 8.5% to 10% of them appearing once. The sequenced sample consisted of naive T cells sorted from blood. The source of these receptors is a woman aged 50 to 65 in good health. Both conserved end residues are part of each CDR3. D genes are given only for firm matches. A row's size may be missing; if present it is once, few, many or a size class.

d_call j_call clone_size v_call cdr3_nt cdr3_aa
NA TRBJ1-1 few TRBV5-1 TGCGCCAGCAGCTTGGCTATGGGGAACACTGAAGCTTTCTTT CASSLAMGNTEAFF
TRBD1 TRBJ1-1 NA TRBV12-3/TRBV12-4 TGTGCCAGCAGTTTAGGCGGACAGGGCACTGAAGCTTTCTTT CASSLGGQGTEAFF
NA TRBJ2-5 many TRBV3-1 TGTGCCAGCAGCCTCGGACTACGCCAAGAGACCCAGTACTTC CASSLGLRQETQYF
NA TRBJ2-4 many TRBV29-1 TGCAGCGTTTGGGGTCGGGACATTCAGTACTTC CSVWGRDIQYF
NA TRBJ2-1 many TRBV11-2 TGTGCCAGCAGACATCCGCTGGCTAGCACCTACAATGAGCAGTTCTTC CASRHPLASTYNEQFF
TRBD1 TRBJ1-1 NA TRBV10-3 TGTGCCATCAGTGAGCTACGGACAGGGGACACTGAAGCTTTCTTT CAISELRTGDTEAFF
NA TRBJ2-3 NA TRBV7-6 TGTGCCAGCAGCTTATTCATTCAGGGAAGGCCAGATACGCAGTATTTT CASSLFIQGRPDTQYF
NA TRBJ2-5 many TRBV6-2/TRBV6-3 TGTGCCAGCAGTTACAGACAAGGGGGGCAAGAGACCCAGTACTTC CASSYRQGGQETQYF
NA TRBJ2-1 few TRBV10-3 TGTGCCATCAGGCCCCGCGGGGTAGCGTCCTACAATGAGCAGTTCTTC CAIRPRGVASYNEQFF
NA TRBJ2-3 many TRBV11-1 TGTGCCAGCAGCACCGGGACCGATACGCAGTATTTT CASSTGTDTQYF
NA TRBJ1-4 NA TRBV12-3/TRBV12-4 TGTGCCAGCAGTGAGCTATCCGGGACTTTGAATGAAAAACTGTTTTTT CASSELSGTLNEKLFF
TRBD2 TRBJ2-1 few TRBV12-3/TRBV12-4 TGTGCCAGCAGCAGTAGTCTAGCGGCCAATGAGCAGTTCTTC CASSSSLAANEQFF
NA TRBJ1-1 once TRBV6-6 TGTGCCAGCAGTTACCTTTGGTCCGTGAACACTGAAGCTTTCTTT CASSYLWSVNTEAFF
NA TRBJ1-1 few TRBV9 TGTGCCAGCAGCGTAGACCCGGGCACTGAAGCTTTCTTT CASSVDPGTEAFF
NA TRBJ1-3 many TRBV12-3/TRBV12-4 TGTGCCAGCATCCCCCAGTCATCCGGGGCTGGAAACACCATATATTTT CASIPQSSGAGNTIYF
TRBD2 TRBJ2-1 NA TRBV20-1 TGCAGTGCTAGAGCTGAAGGACTAGCGGTCCACAATGAGCAGTTCTTC CSARAEGLAVHNEQFF
TRBD1 TRBJ1-4 few TRBV12-3/TRBV12-4 TGTGCCAGCAGTCCCCCGACAGGGGGAAGTGAAAAACTGTTTTTT CASSPPTGGSEKLFF
NA TRBJ1-1 many TRBV20-1 TGCAGTGCTAGCGTCTTCGACACTGAAGCTTTCTTT CSASVFDTEAFF
NA TRBJ1-5 few TRBV21-1 TGTGCCAGCAGCACAACGCTAAGGACCGACTACAATCAGCCCCAGCATTTT CASSTTLRTDYNQPQHF
NA TRBJ1-4 many TRBV29-1 TGCAGCGTCGCTTCCAGCGGGGGGGATGAAAAACTGTTTTTT CSVASSGGDEKLFF
NA TRBJ2-5 NA TRBV20-1 TGCAGTGCTACTACTGGCACGCCCGAAGAGACCCAGTACTTC CSATTGTPEETQYF
NA TRBJ2-5 many TRBV18 TGTGCCAGCTCACCGGACAGTCTCTCAGAGACCCAGTACTTC CASSPDSLSETQYF
NA TRBJ2-1 few TRBV15 TGTGCCACCAGCACGGACTCCTACTCCTACAATGAGCAGTTCTTC CATSTDSYSYNEQFF
NA TRBJ2-3 many TRBV5-1 TGCGCCAGCAGCTTGGCCCAAATTCCAGATACGCAGTATTTT CASSLAQIPDTQYF
NA TRBJ1-1 few TRBV3-1 TGTGCCAGCAGCCCCCGTGCGGTTGTTGGCACTGAAGCTTTCTTT CASSPRAVVGTEAFF
NA TRBJ2-3 many TRBV5-1 TGCGCCAGCAGCTTGGGACAGAGCACAGATACGCAGTATTTT CASSLGQSTDTQYF
TRBD2 TRBJ2-1 few TRBV4-1 TGCGCCAGCAGCCAAGTTACTAGCGGGAGGGCCCTTGGCAATGAGCAGTTCTTC CASSQVTSGRALGNEQFF
TRBD2 TRBJ2-7 NA TRBV7-9 TGTGCCAGCAGCCCGACTAGCGGAGGGGCCTACGAGCAGTACTTC CASSPTSGGAYEQYF
NA TRBJ2-5 many TRBV5-5 TGTGCCAGCAGCTTGGTCAAAGGACCGCCAGAGGAGACCCAGTACTTC CASSLVKGPPEETQYF
NA TRBJ2-1 many TRBV15 TGTGCCACCAGCCGAAAGCGGGTGGGGTTCAATGAGCAGTTCTTC CATSRKRVGFNEQFF
TRBD2 TRBJ2-6 NA TRBV7-2 TGTGCCAGCAGCCTGGGATGGACTAGCGGGAGGGACTCTGGGGCCAACGTCCTGACTTTC CASSLGWTSGRDSGANVLTF
TRBD2 TRBJ2-1 NA TRBV5-1 TGCGCCAGCAGTTCACTAGCGGGCCCTTGGTATGAGCAGTTCTTC CASSSLAGPWYEQFF
NA TRBJ2-3 few TRBV5-1 TGCGCCAGCAGCTTCCGGGCCTCAGGGGATACGCAGTATTTT CASSFRASGDTQYF
NA TRBJ2-7 NA TRBV27 TGTGCCAGCAGTTTCTCGGGCAGGGTGAGTGTCTACGAGCAGTACTTC CASSFSGRVSVYEQYF
NA TRBJ1-1 many TRBV5-1 TGCGCCAGCAGCTTGGAGGGCAGGGGCTCGAACACTGAAGCTTTCTTT CASSLEGRGSNTEAFF
TRBD1 TRBJ2-7 NA TRBV5-1 TGCGCCAGCAGCTTGGTCGGACAGGGAAGATCCTACGAGCAGTACTTC CASSLVGQGRSYEQYF
NA TRBJ1-1 NA TRBV7-9 TGTGCCAGCAGCTCTTGGGGAGGGGACGGCACTGAAGCTTTCTTT CASSSWGGDGTEAFF
NA TRBJ1-2 few TRBV5-1 TGCGCCAGCAGCTTAGAGGGAATCGGCTATGGCTACACCTTC CASSLEGIGYGYTF
TRBD1 TRBJ2-2 NA TRBV4-2 TGTGCCAGCAGCCGCCCGGGACAGGGCTCCGGGGAGCTGTTTTTT CASSRPGQGSGELFF
NA TRBJ2-5 many TRBV29-1 TGCAGCGTAGCCGGGACACGTCAAGAGACCCAGTACTTC CSVAGTRQETQYF
TRBD1 TRBJ1-1 few TRBV11-2 TGTGCCAGCAGCCCCTCCCAGGGGGGGACCACTGAAGCTTTCTTT CASSPSQGGTTEAFF
NA TRBJ1-5 few TRBV3-1 TGTGCCAGCAGCCAAGGTCCAAGGGGCCATCAGCCCCAGCATTTT CASSQGPRGHQPQHF
NA TRBJ2-3 few TRBV5-1 TGCGCCAGCAGCTTGGCGGACAGAAAAACAGATACGCAGTATTTT CASSLADRKTDTQYF
NA TRBJ2-2 many TRBV5-6 TGTGCCAGCAGCCCTCAGCGGGCAAACACCGGGGAGCTGTTTTTT CASSPQRANTGELFF
NA TRBJ2-5 NA TRBV6-6 TGTGCTACAGCAAACGGGGTCTTCCGAGAGACCCAGTACTTC CATANGVFRETQYF
NA TRBJ2-5 many TRBV29-1 TGCAGCGTTGTAGTGCGGATCCAAGAGACCCAGTACTTC CSVVVRIQETQYF
NA TRBJ2-1 few TRBV15 TGTGCCACCAGCAGGGCTGACAGTTCCTACAATGAGCAGTTCTTC CATSRADSSYNEQFF
TRBD2 TRBJ2-1 few TRBV5-1 TGCGCCAGCAGCTTGGAGCCTAGCGGGAGTTCCTACAATGAGCAGTTCTTC CASSLEPSGSSYNEQFF
NA TRBJ2-7 NA TRBV20-1 TGCAGTGCTAGAACCACGCAGTCCTACGAGCAGTACTTC CSARTTQSYEQYF
TRBD2 TRBJ2-3 few TRBV4-1 TGCGCCAGCAGACGGGAGGGTGTTGAAGATACGCAGTATTTT CASRREGVEDTQYF